The 22 T cell receptor beta chains given below trace back to one sample, sequenced in a study of identical twins. MiXCR, applied by TCRdb to the 5' RACE reads, yields one record per CDR3 protein. The table records some 1,700,000 distinct CDR3 sequences, under 35% of them present only once. Sequenced input: cord blood. These receptors originate from a newborn girl in good health.

This clonotype was picked up a small number of times. The chain carries TRBV27 and TRBJ1-1, with D possibly being TRBD1 (5 bases). Trimming left V 3 bases short and J 3 bases short, with 14 bases between. Germline CDR1 reads MNHEY; CDR2 reads SMNVEV (reference sequence). The CDR3 is 15 amino acids. CDR3 protein: CASSFDRGADTEAFF. The CDR3 DNA reads as TGTGCCAGCAGTTTTGATAGAGGGGCGGACACTGAAGCTTTCTTT.

The chain employs TRBV4-2 and TRBJ2-5; D remains unclear. The CDR3 is made up of 15 amino acids. Per the germline V gene, CDR1 is LGHNA and CDR2 is YNFKEQ. Trimming took 2 bases from V and 11 from J, leaving 21 bases between them. CDR3 region: CASSQFATVYNEQYF. The CDR3, as DNA: TGTGCCAGCAGCCAATTTGCGACTGTTTACAATGAGCAGTACTTC.

V is TRBV5-1 and J is TRBJ1-4, with D hard to call. The CDR3 runs to 15 residues. Trimming cost V 4 bases and J 0 bases, with 10 bases left between them. Germline loops: CDR1 SGHRS, CDR2 YFSETQ. DNA for the CDR3: TGCGCCAGCAGCCCCAACAGTCCAACTAATGAAAAACTGTTTTTT. Protein product: CASSPNSPTNEKLFF.

This clonotype was counted a few times. The chain employs TRBV10-1 and TRBJ2-7, with 7 bases aligning to TRBD1. Germline V gives CDR1 WNHNN, CDR2 SYGVQD (reference sequence). V shed 2 bases, J shed 2 bases, and the junction held 3 bases outside the gene matches. This CDR3 region has 14 residues. The CDR3 bases are TGCGCCAGCAGTGAGGGACAGGCGACCTACGAGCAGTACTTC. It encodes CASSEGQATYEQYF.

This clonotype has just a few counts. This chain uses TRBV29-1 with TRBJ1-1; D ambiguous. CDR3 length equals 11 residues. Germline lookup yields CDR1 SQVTM and CDR2 ANQGSEA. With 4 bases removed from V and 9 bases from J, the gap between germline ends came to 12 bases. The CDR3 loop reads CSVGVSVQAFF. CDR3 nucleotide sequence: TGCAGCGTTGGAGTTAGTGTCCAAGCTTTCTTT. The full variable domain, its missing parts supplied by reference TRBV29-1 and TRBJ1-1, is SAVISQKPSRDICQRGTSLTIQCQVDSQVTMMFWYRQQPGQSLTLIATANQGSEATYESGFVIDKFPISRPNLTFSTLTVSNMSPEDSSIYLCSVGVSVQAFFGQGTRLTVV.

The sample holds a few counts of this clonotype. The V and J genes are TRBV27 and TRBJ2-1, with 10 bases matching TRBD1. Trimming took 7 bases from V and 4 from J; bases not matched to a gene: 10. The V gene's germline CDR1 is MNHEY and CDR2 SMNVEV (reference sequence). The CDR3 length is 16 residues. CDR3 sequence: CASTPNLGQGYNEQFF. The CDR3, as DNA: TGTGCCAGCACCCCGAATTTGGGACAGGGGTACAATGAGCAGTTCTTC.

The gene calls are TRBV27 and TRBJ2-7, with D maybe TRBD2 (6 bases). Per germline, CDR1 MNHEY and CDR2 SMNVEV (reference sequence). Trimming removed 0 bases from V and 5 bases from J, with 17 bases in between. The CDR3 extends over 16 amino acids. CDR3 sequence reads: CASSLSFSGPLDEQYF. In DNA form, the CDR3 reads TGTGCCAGCAGTTTATCGTTTAGCGGACCCCTAGACGAGCAGTACTTC.

V gene TRBV4-2 combines with J gene TRBJ1-1, with unresolved D. V was shortened by 4 bases and J by 11 bases, with 11 bases between the two germline ends. The CDR3 loop spans 11 amino acids. Germline CDR1 reads LGHNA; CDR2 reads YNFKEQ. The CDR3 nucleotides are TGTGCCAGCAGCCCGGACGTGGGGGCTTTCTTT. The encoded protein is CASSPDVGAFF.

This clonotype was seen more than once but under ten times. The V gene is TRBV6-1, the J gene TRBJ2-7, with D perhaps being TRBD1 or TRBD2 (5 bases each). Trimming shortened V by 4 bases and J by 1 base, and 14 bases separated the two germline ends. The V gene's germline CDR1 is MNHNS and CDR2 SASEGT. The CDR3 has 15 residues. CDR3 in amino acids: CASSGLRDGSYEQYF. CDR3 coding DNA: TGTGCCAGCAGTGGGCTTCGGGACGGTTCCTACGAGCAGTACTTC.

This clonotype came up a few times. The J gene is TRBJ1-5, the V gene TRBV20-1; the match to TRBD1 covers 7 bases. J gave up 7 bases and V 5 bases, and 8 bases lay outside the gene matches. Germline loops: CDR1 DFQATT, CDR2 SNEGSKA (reference sequence). This CDR3 region has 13 residues. CDR3 sequence (DNA): TGCAGTGCTCGACAGGGTATAGGCCAGCCCCAGCATTTT. This encodes CSARQGIGQPQHF.

The J gene is TRBJ1-1, the V gene TRBV10-3; D may be TRBD1 (6 bases). The length of the CDR3 is 15 residues. V was pared by 5 bases and J by 4 bases, with 17 bases between. CDR1 is ENHRY, CDR2 SYGVKD, per germline. The CDR3, as DNA: TGTGCCATCAGTCAGGGGTCAGGGGAGGGCACTGAAGCTTTCTTT. This sequence encodes CAISQGSGEGTEAFF.

The rearrangement joins TRBV28 to TRBJ2-3; D could derive from TRBD1 or TRBD2 (5 bases each). Germline assignment: CDR1 MDHEN and CDR2 SYDVKM. V was trimmed by 5 bases and J by 0 bases, leaving 27 bases between them. This CDR3 contains 20 residues. Written as DNA, the CDR3 is TGTGCCAGCAGTCACTACAGGCTAGGACTTGCCATTTCTAGCACAGATACGCAGTATTTT. Its translation: CASSHYRLGLAISSTDTQYF.

The rearrangement uses TRBV29-1 and TRBJ1-2; D might be TRBD1 (5 bases). V was shortened by 5 bases and J by 4 bases, with 11 bases between the two germline ends. Germline V gene data show CDR1 as SQVTM and CDR2 as ANQGSEA. The CDR3 runs to 12 residues. The CDR3 sequence is CSVRAGLYGYTF. The CDR3 DNA sequence: TGCAGCGTTCGTGCAGGGCTCTATGGCTACACCTTC. Full variable domain (missing parts from reference TRBV29-1 and TRBJ1-2): SAVISQKPSRDICQRGTSLTIQCQVDSQVTMMFWYRQQPGQSLTLIATANQGSEATYESGFVIDKFPISRPNLTFSTLTVSNMSPEDSSIYLCSVRAGLYGYTFGSGTRLTVV.

Remarks on this clonotype: The junction shows a germline mismatch at one end, possibly a read error. The V gene is TRBV29-1, the J gene TRBJ2-3; 11 nucleotides match TRBD2. CDR3 length: 15 amino acids. CDR1 SQVTM and CDR2 ANQGSEA come from the germline V gene. The CDR3 nucleotides read TGCAGCCTTGACGGGACTAGCGGTAGCACAGATACGCAGTATTTT. Translating it yields CSLDGTSGSTDTQYF.

Remarks on this clonotype: At one end the junction does not follow the germline gene, possibly because of a read error. The chain uses TRBV2 and TRBJ2-6, with D tentatively TRBD1 or TRBD2 (5 bases each). The CDR3 sequence is 17 residues long. Germline-derived CDR1 and CDR2 are SNHLY and FYNNEI. The DNA for the CDR3 is TGTGTCAGCAGTGAAACGATCGGGACCTCTGGGGCCAACGTCCTGACTTTC. As protein: CVSSETIGTSGANVLTF.

The gene calls are TRBV20-1 and TRBJ1-1; D remains unclear. V was clipped by 3 bases and J by 3 bases, with 11 bases between them. Germline V lookup: CDR1 DFQATT, CDR2 SNEGSKA (reference sequence). The CDR3 totals 13 residues. The CDR3 DNA reads as TGCAGTGCTAGGACCCGGGCCCACACTGAAGCTTTCTTT. Protein sequence: CSARTRAHTEAFF.

This clonotype came up a few times. The chain carries TRBV25-1 and TRBJ1-4; D ambiguous. The CDR3 totals 15 residues. Trimming stripped 1 base from V and 8 bases from J, with 14 bases between. Germline assignment: CDR1 MGHDK and CDR2 SYGVNS. For the CDR3, the DNA is TGTGCCAGCAGTGAATTCCCCCTTTATGGAGAAAAACTGTTTTTT. It codes for CASSEFPLYGEKLFF.

The rearrangement uses TRBV9 and TRBJ2-7; 7 bases map to TRBD1. Germline CDR1 is SGDLS and CDR2 is YYNGEE. The V segment lost 0 bases and the J segment 2 bases; nucleotides outside the gene matches: 8. This CDR3 is 16 amino acids long. The CDR3 DNA follows: TGTGCCAGCAGCGTAGGGGCCGGCAGGGGGACCTACGAGCAGTACTTC. Protein sequence: CASSVGAGRGTYEQYF. Full variable domain (rest looked up from reference TRBV9 and TRBJ2-7): DSGVTQTPKHLITATGQRVTLRCSPRSGDLSVYWYQQSLDQGLQFLIQYYNGEERAKGNILERFSAQQFPDLHSELNLSSLELGDSALYFCASSVGAGRGTYEQYFGPGTRLTVT.

As concerns this clonotype: A single base separates this from a much larger clone, so it may be a read error. The V gene is TRBV7-2, the J gene TRBJ2-4; D assignment may be TRBD1 or TRBD2 (5 bases each). The CDR3 is 16 amino acids. V dropped 7 bases and J dropped 1 base, with 17 bases sitting between them. Germline assignment: CDR1 SGHTA and CDR2 FQGNSA. The CDR3 DNA follows: TGTGCCAGCACCGAGACAGAGTGGGGGGCCAAAAACATTCAGTACTTC. It encodes CASTETEWGAKNIQYF.

The chain joins TRBV12-3 or TRBV12-4 to TRBJ2-1, with a possible D match to TRBD2 (5 bases). V gave up 6 bases and J gave up 9 bases, with 15 bases separating them. This CDR3 region has 13 residues. The CDR3 spells CASRVGLAGEQFF. CDR3 DNA sequence: TGTGCCAGCAGGGTTGGGCTAGCCGGTGAGCAGTTCTTC.

The chain joins TRBV20-1 to TRBJ2-7, with 12 bases aligning to TRBD2. Trimming removed 6 bases from V and 4 bases from J; junction bases left unmatched: 4. The CDR3 covers 13 residues. Germline values: CDR1 DFQATT, CDR2 SNEGSKA (reference sequence). The CDR3 protein is CSATSGGQYEQYF. CDR3 DNA sequence: TGCAGTGCCACTAGCGGGGGGCAATACGAGCAGTACTTC.

This sequence joins TRBV5-1 and TRBJ2-2, with 10 bases fitting TRBD2. The germline V gene encodes CDR1 SGHRS and CDR2 YFSETQ. V shed 4 bases and J 7 bases; nucleotides not matched to a gene: 7. There are 15 residues in the CDR3. The chain's CDR3 is CASSLAGDRGGELFF. The CDR3 nucleotides are TGCGCCAGCAGCCTAGCGGGAGATCGAGGCGGGGAGCTGTTTTTT.